The rows below give T cell receptor beta chains drawn from one sample of a study of blood T cell repertoires in COVID-19. Profiled with immunoSEQ multiplex PCR; TCRdb holds only in-frame clones, not every one. The repertoire holds some 70,000 clones, with about 84% as singletons. Sequenced input: peripheral blood. The receptors here all came from a woman aged 55-70 years with acute or convalescent COVID-19. Both conserved end residues are part of each CDR3. The order of the fields is V gene, D gene, clone size, J gene, CDR3 protein, CDR3 DNA. The D gene is left open where the match is weak. Some rows have no size entry. The others give once, few or many, or a class for an expanded clone.

v_call: TRBV12-5; d_call: TRBD2; clone_size: few; j_call: TRBJ2-5; cdr3_aa: CASGLVLAGGRETQYF; cdr3_nt: TGTGCTAGTGGTTTGGTACTAGCGGGGGGGCGGGAGACCCAGTACTTC
v_call: TRBV4-1; d_call: TRBD1; clone_size: few; j_call: TRBJ1-5; cdr3_aa: CASSQHGQGAQPQHF; cdr3_nt: TGCGCCAGCAGCCAACACGGACAGGGAGCTCAGCCCCAGCATTTT
v_call: TRBV11-3; d_call: TRBD2; clone_size: .; j_call: TRBJ2-1; cdr3_aa: CASSLAGGLDNEQFF; cdr3_nt: TGTGCCAGCAGCCTAGCGGGGGGGCTGGATAATGAGCAGTTCTTC
v_call: TRBV2; d_call: TRBD2; clone_size: .; j_call: TRBJ2-5; cdr3_aa: CASRRLAGKQETQYF; cdr3_nt: TGTGCCAGCAGGCGACTAGCGGGAAAACAAGAGACCCAGTACTTC
v_call: TRBV24-1; d_call: TRBD2; clone_size: .; j_call: TRBJ2-5; cdr3_aa: CATSVSGEGEETQYF; cdr3_nt: TGTGCCACCAGTGTCTCTGGGGAGGGAGAAGAGACCCAGTACTTC
v_call: TRBV7-9; d_call: .; clone_size: .; j_call: TRBJ1-1; cdr3_aa: CASRPTLDRAGTEAFF; cdr3_nt: TGTGCCAGCAGACCAACTCTGGACAGAGCAGGCACTGAAGCTTTCTTT
v_call: TRBV6-4; d_call: TRBD2; clone_size: .; j_call: TRBJ2-7; cdr3_aa: CASWLAGGPGEQYF; cdr3_nt: TGTGCCAGCTGGTTGGCGGGAGGGCCGGGGGAGCAGTACTTC
v_call: TRBV5-4; d_call: TRBD1; clone_size: few; j_call: TRBJ1-1; cdr3_aa: CASQGAINTEAFF; cdr3_nt: TGTGCCAGCCAGGGGGCGATTAACACTGAAGCTTTCTTT
v_call: TRBV7-2; d_call: .; clone_size: .; j_call: TRBJ2-2; cdr3_aa: CASSSQGQGTGELFF; cdr3_nt: TGTGCCAGCAGCTCTCAGGGGCAGGGGACCGGGGAGCTGTTTTTT
v_call: TRBV11-2; d_call: .; clone_size: .; j_call: TRBJ1-3; cdr3_aa: CASSPGDSGNTIYF; cdr3_nt: TGTGCCAGCAGCCCAGGGGACTCTGGAAACACCATATATTTT
v_call: TRBV28; d_call: TRBD1; clone_size: .; j_call: TRBJ2-1; cdr3_aa: CASRWDRGPNEQFF; cdr3_nt: TGTGCCAGCAGGTGGGACAGGGGCCCCAATGAGCAGTTCTTC
v_call: TRBV21-1; d_call: .; clone_size: .; j_call: TRBJ2-7; cdr3_aa: CASSKPRDRATYEQYF; cdr3_nt: TGTGCCAGCAGCAAGCCCAGGGACAGGGCGACCTACGAGCAGTACTTC
v_call: TRBV5-6; d_call: TRBD1; clone_size: once; j_call: TRBJ1-2; cdr3_aa: CASNSGQANYGYTF; cdr3_nt: TGTGCCAGCAACTCTGGACAGGCTAACTATGGCTACACCTTC
v_call: TRBV18; d_call: .; clone_size: .; j_call: TRBJ1-1; cdr3_aa: CASSLIDSLNTEAFF; cdr3_nt: TGTGCCAGCTCACTAATCGACAGCTTGAACACTGAAGCTTTCTTT
v_call: TRBV28; d_call: TRBD1; clone_size: .; j_call: TRBJ2-7; cdr3_aa: CASSRTGAAYEQYF; cdr3_nt: TGTGCCAGCAGTAGGACAGGGGCAGCCTACGAGCAGTACTTC
v_call: TRBV7-7; d_call: .; clone_size: .; j_call: TRBJ2-5; cdr3_aa: CASSLTSGDGETQYF; cdr3_nt: TGTGCCAGCAGTCTTACCTCAGGGGACGGAGAGACCCAGTACTTC
v_call: TRBV7-9; d_call: .; clone_size: .; j_call: TRBJ1-2; cdr3_aa: CASSLEREWNYGYTF; cdr3_nt: TGTGCCAGCAGCTTAGAGCGGGAATGGAACTATGGCTACACCTTC
v_call: TRBV6-1; d_call: .; clone_size: .; j_call: TRBJ1-5; cdr3_aa: CASSEGGIINQPQHF; cdr3_nt: TGTGCCAGCAGTGAAGGAGGAATCATCAATCAGCCCCAGCATTTT
v_call: TRBV15; d_call: TRBD1; clone_size: .; j_call: TRBJ1-4; cdr3_aa: CATSRDPTGKEKLFF; cdr3_nt: TGTGCCACCAGCAGAGATCCGACAGGGAAGGAAAAACTGTTTTTT
v_call: TRBV6-1; d_call: .; clone_size: .; j_call: TRBJ1-2; cdr3_aa: CASTPGSVNYGYTF; cdr3_nt: TGTGCCAGCACCCCAGGGTCCGTTAACTATGGCTACACCTTC
v_call: TRBV24-1; d_call: .; clone_size: .; j_call: TRBJ1-5; cdr3_aa: CATSGGAQPQHF; cdr3_nt: TGTGCCACCTCTGGGGGGGCTCAGCCCCAGCATTTT
v_call: TRBV28; d_call: TRBD2; clone_size: once; j_call: TRBJ2-7; cdr3_aa: CASSSPSTSGNSYEQYF; cdr3_nt: TGTGCCAGCAGTTCCCCCTCGACTAGCGGAAATTCCTACGAGCAGTACTTC
v_call: TRBV19; d_call: TRBD1; clone_size: .; j_call: TRBJ1-5; cdr3_aa: CASTSRRQGALQPQHF; cdr3_nt: TGTGCCAGTACCTCTCGGAGGCAGGGGGCTCTTCAGCCCCAGCATTTT
v_call: TRBV18; d_call: TRBD1; clone_size: .; j_call: TRBJ1-2; cdr3_aa: CASSPRVLTGTNYGYTF; cdr3_nt: TGTGCCAGCTCACCACGCGTATTGACAGGGACTAACTATGGCTACACCTTC
v_call: TRBV19; d_call: .; clone_size: few; j_call: TRBJ1-2; cdr3_aa: CASSPSWGGRGYTF; cdr3_nt: TGTGCCAGTAGTCCTTCCTGGGGGGGGAGAGGCTACACCTTC
v_call: TRBV10-3; d_call: .; clone_size: few; j_call: TRBJ2-2; cdr3_aa: CAISEGGAIGELFF; cdr3_nt: TGTGCCATCAGTGAGGGAGGGGCTATCGGGGAGCTGTTTTTT
v_call: TRBV5-1; d_call: .; clone_size: .; j_call: TRBJ1-1; cdr3_aa: CASSLSGGNTEAFF; cdr3_nt: TGCGCCAGCAGCTTGTCGGGGGGGAACACTGAAGCTTTCTTT
v_call: TRBV19; d_call: .; clone_size: .; j_call: TRBJ1-5; cdr3_aa: CASSGTTHQPQHF; cdr3_nt: TGTGCCAGTAGTGGGACAACTCATCAGCCCCAGCATTTT
v_call: TRBV5-1; d_call: .; clone_size: .; j_call: TRBJ1-4; cdr3_aa: CASRDGGSNEKLFF; cdr3_nt: TGCGCCAGCAGGGATGGCGGATCAAATGAAAAACTGTTTTTT
v_call: TRBV28; d_call: .; clone_size: .; j_call: TRBJ1-2; cdr3_aa: CASSLVVPLKSNYGYTF; cdr3_nt: TGTGCCAGCAGTTTAGTAGTACCCTTGAAATCTAACTATGGCTACACCTTC
v_call: TRBV5-4; d_call: TRBD2; clone_size: few; j_call: TRBJ2-4; cdr3_aa: CASSLAIAGKNIQYF; cdr3_nt: TGTGCCAGCAGCTTGGCCATAGCGGGCAAAAACATTCAGTACTTC
v_call: TRBV6-5; d_call: TRBD1; clone_size: .; j_call: TRBJ2-2; cdr3_aa: CASRGQGWGELFF; cdr3_nt: TGTGCCAGCAGGGGACAGGGTTGGGGGGAGCTGTTTTTT
v_call: TRBV10-1; d_call: .; clone_size: once; j_call: TRBJ1-2; cdr3_aa: CASSETGSYGYTF; cdr3_nt: TGCGCCAGCAGTGAAACAGGCTCCTATGGCTACACCTTC
v_call: TRBV19; d_call: TRBD1; clone_size: .; j_call: TRBJ1-2; cdr3_aa: CASVPGQVRGYGYTF; cdr3_nt: TGTGCCAGCGTCCCGGGACAGGTTCGAGGCTATGGCTACACCTTC
v_call: TRBV6-5; d_call: TRBD2; clone_size: .; j_call: TRBJ2-6; cdr3_aa: CASSYSSGTGANVLTF; cdr3_nt: TGTGCCAGCAGTTACTCTAGCGGGACTGGGGCCAACGTCCTGACTTTC
v_call: TRBV4-1; d_call: TRBD2; clone_size: .; j_call: TRBJ2-4; cdr3_aa: CASSLLLSVAGTLAKNIQYF; cdr3_nt: TGCGCCAGCAGCCTCCTTCTTTCGGTAGCGGGGACCCTAGCCAAAAACATTCAGTACTTC
v_call: TRBV18; d_call: .; clone_size: few; j_call: TRBJ2-6; cdr3_aa: CASSPPGASGANVLTF; cdr3_nt: TGTGCCAGCTCACCACCGGGCGCCTCTGGGGCCAACGTCCTGACTTTC
v_call: TRBV2; d_call: .; clone_size: .; j_call: TRBJ2-7; cdr3_aa: CASSVALPPYEQYF; cdr3_nt: TGTGCCAGCAGTGTGGCATTACCCCCCTACGAGCAGTACTTC
v_call: TRBV2; d_call: .; clone_size: .; j_call: TRBJ2-1; cdr3_aa: CASIFQAGSYNEQFF; cdr3_nt: TGTGCCAGCATCTTCCAGGCGGGGTCCTACAATGAGCAGTTCTTC
v_call: TRBV9; d_call: TRBD2; clone_size: .; j_call: TRBJ2-2; cdr3_aa: CASSVSRLAENTGELFF; cdr3_nt: TGTGCCAGCAGCGTCTCCCGACTAGCGGAGAACACCGGGGAGCTGTTTTTT
v_call: TRBV3-1/TRBV3-2; d_call: .; clone_size: .; j_call: TRBJ1-6; cdr3_aa: CASSPGRSSPLHF; cdr3_nt: TGTGCCAGCAGCCCCGGGAGGAGTTCACCCCTCCACTTT
v_call: TRBV5-1; d_call: TRBD1; clone_size: medium-sized; j_call: TRBJ2-7; cdr3_aa: CASSLGDRDEQYF; cdr3_nt: TGCGCCAGCAGCTTGGGGGACAGGGACGAGCAGTACTTC
v_call: TRBV18; d_call: .; clone_size: .; j_call: TRBJ2-1; cdr3_aa: CASSPRLSDNEQFF; cdr3_nt: TGTGCCAGCTCACCGCGGCTGTCGGACAATGAGCAGTTCTTC
v_call: TRBV6-6; d_call: TRBD1; clone_size: .; j_call: TRBJ2-1; cdr3_aa: CASSLRDRGLLAFSVNEQFF; cdr3_nt: TGTGCCAGCAGTCTCCGGGACAGGGGGTTACTAGCGTTTAGTGTCAATGAGCAGTTCTTC